The following is a TCR beta chain sequence with its context. Its target is unknown. This specimen comes from a study of long-term antiretroviral therapy in people with HIV. General observations from the study: Whichever time point was examined, clones expanded before ART dominated the repertoire. Relative to control repertoires, HIV repertoires exhibited narrower CDR3 length ranges.

Every sample had roughly 0.95-10 million cryopreserved PBMC in it before DNA extraction. From germline, CDR1 is SGHTA and CDR2 FQGNSA. V lost 5 bases to trimming and J lost 1 base; unmatched junction nucleotides: 9. CDR3 length: 16 residues. The authors ran the immunoSEQ assay, v3.0, at survey level. Assay: immunoSEQ multiplex PCR; the TCRdb copy retains only in-frame clones and omits some. Here the sample spans 20,000 to 25,000 clones, 70% to 90% being singletons. This specimen consisted of unsorted PBMCs, obtained 0.6 years after starting antiretroviral therapy. The sequence derives from a man aged 60-69 years with HIV. The chain uses TRBV7-2 and TRBJ2-7, with 9 bases aligning to TRBD1. CDR3 in DNA: TGTGCCAGCAGCCCCTCCGGTGGGACAGGGTCCTACGAGCAGTACTTC. This gives the protein CASSPSGGTGSYEQYF.